One and the same sample provided the 30 T cell receptor beta chains below, sequenced in a study of T cells expressing NK-cell markers. TCRdb re-called the 5' RACE reads; one entry per CDR3 protein, DNA not given. Its table records a few hundred thousand distinct CDR3 sequences. Sequences were obtained from blood T cells: a sorted CD56 or NKG2C T cell subset, CD4+ or CD8+ T cells, or bulk PBMC T cells (not recorded which). The receptors derive from a woman between 50 and 59 years old in good health.

V is TRBV4-1 and J is TRBJ2-2; the D gene TCRdb calls, TRBD2, cannot be checked with no DNA. Germline CDR1 is MGHRA and CDR2 is YSYEKL. The CDR3 contains 17 residues. The CDR3 sequence: CASSQGLAQKNTGELFF.

The rearrangement links TRBV19 to TRBJ2-4. The length of the CDR3 is 15 residues. The V gene's germline CDR1 is LNHDA and CDR2 SQIVND (reference sequence). CDR3 residues: CASSTPTLAKNIQYF.

The genes are TRBV5-1 and TRBJ2-3; lacking DNA, the TRBD2 call made by TCRdb goes unchecked. CDR1 is SGHRS and CDR2 is YFSETQ in the germline V gene. CDR3 size: 13 residues. This CDR3 reads CASSSPGSDTQYF.

The gene calls are TRBV11-2 and TRBJ2-5; absent DNA, TCRdb's TRBD2 call cannot be checked. Germline V CDR1 and CDR2: SGHAT, FQNNGV. This CDR3 comprises 16 residues. CDR3 loop: CASSHWTSGGQETQYF.

This chain's CDR3 is CASSQDFRGQQFF. V usage is TRBV3-1 and J usage is TRBJ2-1; the TCRdb D gene call, TRBD1, has no DNA to confirm it. Germline V CDR1 and CDR2: LGHDT, YNNKEL (reference sequence). The CDR3 is 13 amino acids.

The V and J genes are TRBV7-9 and TRBJ2-7. The CDR3 totals 13 residues. Per germline, CDR1 SEHNR and CDR2 FQNEAQ (reference sequence). Here the CDR3 reads CASSSSGSNEQYF.

This chain connects TRBV29-1 to TRBJ2-5; absent DNA, TCRdb's TRBD2 call cannot be checked. There are 17 residues in the CDR3. Germline CDR1 is SQVTM and CDR2 is ANQGSEA. CDR3 in amino acids: CSVTSGRVSVYQETQYF.

The chain carries TRBV5-1 and TRBJ2-4; TCRdb picks TRBD1, but there is no DNA to check that call. The CDR3 loop spans 12 amino acids. CDR1 is SGHRS and CDR2 is YFSETQ in the germline V gene. Here the CDR3 reads CASSLQGARPYF.

This chain uses TRBV3-1 with TRBJ1-3; absent DNA, TCRdb's TRBD1 call cannot be checked. This CDR3 region has 14 residues. CDR1 is LGHDT, CDR2 YNNKEL, per germline (reference sequence). CDR3 sequence: CASSQGQIGNTIYF.

This chain links TRBV5-5 with TRBJ2-2; TCRdb reports TRBD1, a call that lacks DNA to check it against. Germline assignment: CDR1 SGHKS and CDR2 YYEKEE (reference sequence). This CDR3 contains 14 residues. CDR3 in amino acids: CASRPWRSPGELFF. The full variable domain, completed using reference TRBV5-5 and TRBJ2-2, is DAGVTQSPTHLIKTRGQQVTLRCSPISGHKSVSWYQQVLGQGPQFIFQYYEKEERGRGNFPDRFSARQFPNYSSELNVNALLLGDSALYLCASRPWRSPGELFFGEGSRLTVL.

The rearrangement links TRBV10-3 to TRBJ1-2. Germline V gene sequence: CDR1 ENHRY, CDR2 SYGVKD. This CDR3 has 13 amino acids. This CDR3 reads CAISEGPTYGYTF.

J is TRBJ2-7 and V is TRBV28; TCRdb's D call, TRBD2, is unchecked because there is no DNA. There are 16 residues in the CDR3. Germline CDR1 and CDR2: MDHEN and SYDVKM. CDR3 sequence reads: CASSPIRLAGVYEQYF.

J is TRBJ2-5 and V is TRBV29-1; lacking DNA, the TRBD1 call made by TCRdb goes unchecked. Per the germline V gene, CDR1 is SQVTM and CDR2 is ANQGSEA. CDR3 length: 15 amino acids. This CDR3 is CSVERGEFARETQYF.

This sequence joins TRBV7-8 and TRBJ1-5. Per the germline V gene, CDR1 is SGHVS and CDR2 is FQNEAQ. The CDR3 covers 15 residues. The CDR3 reads CASSERQGWGQPQHF.

The V gene is TRBV11-1, the J gene TRBJ2-2; TCRdb reports TRBD1, a call that lacks DNA to check it against. CDR3 size: 15 residues. Looked up from germline, CDR1 is SGHAT and CDR2 is FQDESV (reference sequence). Here the CDR3 reads CASSNRDGILGELFF.

The rearrangement links TRBV27 to TRBJ1-3; TCRdb's D call, TRBD1, is unchecked because there is no DNA. The CDR3 is 13 amino acids. CDR1 is MNHEY, CDR2 SMNVEV, per germline (reference sequence). CDR3 residues: CARPPGTGNTIYF.

The chain joins TRBV4-1 to TRBJ1-2; TCRdb gives TRBD1 as the D gene, but with no DNA this cannot be confirmed. The CDR3 consists of 14 residues. Germline CDR1 and CDR2: MGHRA and YSYEKL. CDR3 loop: CASSRQGGNYGYTF.

The chain employs TRBV29-1 and TRBJ2-1. CDR3 length: 11 amino acids. Germline-derived CDR1 and CDR2 are SQVTM and ANQGSEA. CDR3 sequence: CSVVRADEQFF.

The genes are TRBV5-1 and TRBJ1-1. Germline CDR1 and CDR2: SGHRS and YFSETQ. There are 12 residues in the CDR3. CDR3 amino acids: CASSSSGPEAFF.

The rearrangement joins TRBV4-1 to TRBJ2-4; TCRdb's D gene call, TRBD1, goes unchecked for lack of DNA. The CDR3 extends over 13 amino acids. CDR1 MGHRA and CDR2 YSYEKL come from the germline V gene. CDR3 amino acids: CASSQVLSSGQYF.

CDR3 sequence reads: CASSQGPPLAEQYF. The chain combines TRBV3-1 with TRBJ2-7. Germline CDR1 is LGHDT and CDR2 is YNNKEL (reference sequence). There are 14 residues in the CDR3.

This chain connects TRBV4-1 to TRBJ1-2; absent DNA, TCRdb's TRBD1 call cannot be checked. The CDR3 is made up of 16 amino acids. The germline CDR1 and CDR2 sequences are MGHRA and YSYEKL. The CDR3 is CASSQVFRDRDPGYTF.

The CDR3 sequence is CASSLDAAGELFF. The rearrangement joins TRBV5-1 to TRBJ2-2. The CDR3 runs 13 residues. CDR1 is SGHRS and CDR2 is YFSETQ in the germline V gene.

V is TRBV2 and J is TRBJ1-5; TCRdb selects TRBD1, and the lack of DNA leaves this call unchecked. The CDR3 extends over 15 amino acids. Germline CDR1 and CDR2: SNHLY and FYNNEI. CDR3 amino acids: CASSEVGGPHVPQHF.

The chain uses TRBV11-3 and TRBJ1-4; with no DNA, the TCRdb D assignment of TRBD1 cannot be verified. The germline V gene has CDR1 SGHNT and CDR2 YENEEA. The CDR3 runs to 14 residues. The CDR3 is CASSTTGGGEKLFF.

The J gene is TRBJ2-3, the V gene TRBV20-1; the TCRdb D gene call, TRBD2, has no DNA to confirm it. This CDR3 is 18 amino acids long. The V gene's germline CDR1 is DFQATT and CDR2 SNEGSKA (reference sequence). CDR3 region: CSARALGEGGLFIDTQYF.

CDR3 region: CSARDTAPGGFRRPSGYTF. The chain is built from TRBV20-1 and TRBJ1-2. The germline CDR1 and CDR2 sequences are DFQATT and SNEGSKA (reference sequence). The CDR3 consists of 19 residues.

This chain uses TRBV5-1 with TRBJ2-5; the D gene TCRdb calls, TRBD1, cannot be checked with no DNA. The CDR3 is made up of 15 amino acids. In germline, CDR1 is SGHRS, CDR2 YFSETQ. CDR3 sequence: CASRRLFGGQETQYF.

V usage is TRBV5-6 and J usage is TRBJ2-1; no DNA is available, so the TRBD1 call from TCRdb remains unchecked. Germline V CDR1 and CDR2: SGHDT, YYEEEE. This CDR3 region has 15 residues. The CDR3 region is CASSLAEGGNNEQFF. Looking up the rest from reference TRBV5-6 and TRBJ2-1 gives the full variable domain: DAGVTQSPTHLIKTRGQQVTLRCSPKSGHDTVSWYQQALGQGPQFIFQYYEEEERQRGNFPDRFSGHQFPNYSSELNVNALLLGDSALYLCASSLAEGGNNEQFFGPGTRLTVL.

The CDR3 sequence: CSALAPGGGRDTQYF. V usage is TRBV20-1 and J usage is TRBJ2-3; the D call from TCRdb, TRBD1, cannot be confirmed without DNA. Germline lookup yields CDR1 DFQATT and CDR2 SNEGSKA (reference sequence). The CDR3 is made up of 15 amino acids.